Sequencing of this T cell receptor (beta chain) was carried out in a study of beta chain features in type 1 diabetes. The study, taken as a whole, reports: Patients and controls would be equally affected if PCR favored shorter templates.

This clone was seen a handful of times. Antigen unknown. Expressed TCRB transcripts were sequenced because the entire RNA isolate underwent reverse transcription. Measured with immunoSEQ multiplex PCR; TCRdb has only the in-frame clones, and not every one. The sample lists about 140,000 clones; about 9.7% were seen once. The receptor was isolated from a woman aged 40-49 years in good health. The sequenced material came from central memory CD4+ T cells from blood.

CDR3 amino acids: CASSGNRGHTEAFF. CDR3 coding DNA: TGTGCCAGCAGTGGGAACAGGGGTCACACTGAAGCTTTCTTT. The chain recombines TRBV2 with TRBJ1-1; 7 bases are shared with TRBD1. After removal of 4 bases from V and 3 bases from J, the junction contained 5 bases not matched to a gene. The CDR3 totals 14 residues. Germline V lookup: CDR1 SNHLY, CDR2 FYNNEI.